This TCR beta chain was recovered during a study of monozygotic twins with inflammatory bowel disease. TCRdb re-called the 5' RACE reads and catalogs CDR3 proteins one per entry, DNA excluded. The sample has approximately 120,000 distinct CDR3 sequences. Germline loops: CDR1 SGHRS, CDR2 YFSETQ. The CDR3 contains 16 residues. Specimen: blood. This sequence joins TRBV5-1 and TRBJ1-5; as DNA is missing, the TRBD1 call by TCRdb cannot be tested. The TCR comes from a human donor with ulcerative colitis or Crohn's disease, or a healthy co-twin of an affected twin (not recorded which). The CDR3: CASSLSLRAIGQPQHF.